This note documents a single T cell receptor beta chain sequence. The antigen is not known. The data originate from a study of vaccination and CD4 T cells after COVID-19. Findings and limits, study-wide: In median terms, SARS-CoV-2-reactive clonotypes went from approximately 21 to 40, a nonsignificant rise.

Sequencing of DNA taken from cultured CD4+ T cells relied on the Oncomine TCR Beta short-read assay. TCRdb reanalysed the PCR reads using MiXCR and keeps one entry per CDR3 protein. The repertoire holds around 21,000 distinct CDR3 sequences, around 55% seen once, with about 10% in the top ten. Germline values: CDR1 MNHEY, CDR2 SVGEGT. The CDR3 has 14 residues. The V end was cut by 2 bases, the J end by 3 bases, with 10 bases between. Treatment noted: roughly nine-day PBMC culture with coronavirus spike peptide pools or control peptides (ViraFEST assay). Researchers reported culturing approximately 1.8 million PBMCs per well with 10 IU/ml IL-2 and about 9.2 ug/ml peptide pools.

Source material: CD4+ T cells from blood, cultured in vitro. The sequence was obtained from a human donor who had recovered from COVID-19. The rearrangement joins TRBV6-2 or TRBV6-3 to TRBJ1-1; weak D call: TRBD1 (5 bases). The CDR3 DNA reads TGTGCCAGCAGTTACGAAGGGGCATACACTGAAGCTTTCTTT. Protein product: CASSYEGAYTEAFF.